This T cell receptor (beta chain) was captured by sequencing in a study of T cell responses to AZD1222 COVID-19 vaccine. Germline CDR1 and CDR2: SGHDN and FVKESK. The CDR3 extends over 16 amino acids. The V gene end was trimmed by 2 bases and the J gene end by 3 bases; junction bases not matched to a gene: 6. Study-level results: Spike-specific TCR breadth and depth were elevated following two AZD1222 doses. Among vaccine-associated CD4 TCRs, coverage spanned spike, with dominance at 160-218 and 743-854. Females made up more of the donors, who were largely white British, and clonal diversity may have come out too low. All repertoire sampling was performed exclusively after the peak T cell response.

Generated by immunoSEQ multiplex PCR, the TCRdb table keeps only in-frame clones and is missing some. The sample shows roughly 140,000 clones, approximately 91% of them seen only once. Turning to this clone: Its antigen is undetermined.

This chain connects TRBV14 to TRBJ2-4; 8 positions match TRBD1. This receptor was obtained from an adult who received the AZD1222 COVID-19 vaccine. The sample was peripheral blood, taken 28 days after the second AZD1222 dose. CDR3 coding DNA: TGTGCCAGCAGCCAAACCTCCGGGACAGGCAAAAACATTCAGTACTTC. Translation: CASSQTSGTGKNIQYF.